This T cell receptor (beta chain) appears in the sequencing data of a study of blood T cells in healthy people across ages. Study findings and constraints: Not knowing donor CMV status may have confounded expanded clonotype changes.

For the second PCR, which ran for roughly 6 to 11 cycles, a sample-barcoded 5' primer and a J-beta primer mix were used. Every single cDNA molecule received a tag from a template-switch adaptor with 12 random nucleotides. Every sample gave at least 2.5 million paired-end reads containing CDR3. TCRdb re-called the 5' RACE reads through MiXCR, storing one row per CDR3 protein. Of about 1,800,000 distinct CDR3 sequences listed, 28% are singletons. The CDR3 totals 14 residues. From germline, CDR1 is WSHSY and CDR2 SAAADI. This clonotype was counted only a few times. The antigen remains unidentified. V is TRBV10-2 and J is TRBJ2-7; 12 bases line up with TRBD1. The J call may be faulty, since TRBJ2-5 better matches the DNA end. The clonotype originates from a woman in her twenties or thirties in good health. Source material: blood. The CDR3 protein is CASRDRGRSETQYF. CDR3 DNA sequence: TGCGCCAGCCGGGACAGGGGGCGATCGGAGACCCAGTACTTC.